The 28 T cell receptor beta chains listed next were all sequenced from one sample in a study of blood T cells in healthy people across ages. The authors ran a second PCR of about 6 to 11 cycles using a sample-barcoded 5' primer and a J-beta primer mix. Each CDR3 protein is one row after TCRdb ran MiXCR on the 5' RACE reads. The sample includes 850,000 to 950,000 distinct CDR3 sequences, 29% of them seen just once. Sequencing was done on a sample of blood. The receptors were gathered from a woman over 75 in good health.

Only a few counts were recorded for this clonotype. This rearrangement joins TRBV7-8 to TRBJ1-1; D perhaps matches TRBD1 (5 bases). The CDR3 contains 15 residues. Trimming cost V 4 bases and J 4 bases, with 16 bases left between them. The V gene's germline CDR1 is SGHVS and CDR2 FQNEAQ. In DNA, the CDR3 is TGTGCCAGCAGCTCTACCGGGGTGAGGGGCACTGAAGCTTTCTTT. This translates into CASSSTGVRGTEAFF.

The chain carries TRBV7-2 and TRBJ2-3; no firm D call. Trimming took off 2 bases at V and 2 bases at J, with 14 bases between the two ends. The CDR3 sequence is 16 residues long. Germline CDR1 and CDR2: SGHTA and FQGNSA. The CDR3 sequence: CASSLKGRVPTDTQYF. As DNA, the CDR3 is TGTGCCAGCAGCTTAAAAGGAAGGGTCCCCACAGATACGCAGTATTTT.

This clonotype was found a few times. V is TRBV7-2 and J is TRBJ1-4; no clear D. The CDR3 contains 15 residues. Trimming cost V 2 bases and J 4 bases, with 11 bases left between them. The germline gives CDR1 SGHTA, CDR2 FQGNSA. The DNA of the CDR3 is TGTGCCAGCAGCTTATCATTACAGATTAATGAAAAACTGTTTTTT. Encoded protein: CASSLSLQINEKLFF.

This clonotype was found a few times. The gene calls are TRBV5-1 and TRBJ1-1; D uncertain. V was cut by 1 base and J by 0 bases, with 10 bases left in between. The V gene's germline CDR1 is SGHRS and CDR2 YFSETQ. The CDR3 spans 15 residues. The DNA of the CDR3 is TGCGCCAGCAGCTTGAGCTCGGGTATGAACACTGAAGCTTTCTTT. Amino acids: CASSLSSGMNTEAFF.

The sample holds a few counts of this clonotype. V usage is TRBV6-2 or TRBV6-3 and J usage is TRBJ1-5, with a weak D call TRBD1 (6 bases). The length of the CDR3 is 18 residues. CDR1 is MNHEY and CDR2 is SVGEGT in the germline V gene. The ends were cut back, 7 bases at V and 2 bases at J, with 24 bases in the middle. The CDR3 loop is CASTTGQTGIVGNQPQHF. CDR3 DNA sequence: TGTGCCAGCACCACGGGGCAAACAGGGATTGTTGGCAATCAGCCCCAGCATTTT.

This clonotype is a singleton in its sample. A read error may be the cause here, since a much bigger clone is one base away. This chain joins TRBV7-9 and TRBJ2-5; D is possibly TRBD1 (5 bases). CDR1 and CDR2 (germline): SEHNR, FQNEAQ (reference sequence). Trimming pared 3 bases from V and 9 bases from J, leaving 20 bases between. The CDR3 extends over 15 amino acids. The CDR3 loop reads CASSLYRTTQAPQYF. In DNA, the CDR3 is TGTGCCAGCAGCTTGTACAGGACCACCCAGGCGCCCCAGTACTTC. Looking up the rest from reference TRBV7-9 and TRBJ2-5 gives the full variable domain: DTGVSQNPRHKITKRGQNVTFRCDPISEHNRLYWYRQTLGQGPEFLTYFQNEAQLEKSRLLSDRFSAERPKGSFSTLEIQRTEQGDSAMYLCASSLYRTTQAPQYFGPGTRLLVL.

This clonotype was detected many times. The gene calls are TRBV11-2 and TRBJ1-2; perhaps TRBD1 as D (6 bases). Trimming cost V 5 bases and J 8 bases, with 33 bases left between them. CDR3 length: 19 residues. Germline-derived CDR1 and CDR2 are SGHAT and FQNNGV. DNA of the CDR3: TGTGCCAGCAGCAGTTTGCGCCAGGGACACTTGAATGTTGCCCCAGGCTACACCTTC. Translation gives CASSSLRQGHLNVAPGYTF.

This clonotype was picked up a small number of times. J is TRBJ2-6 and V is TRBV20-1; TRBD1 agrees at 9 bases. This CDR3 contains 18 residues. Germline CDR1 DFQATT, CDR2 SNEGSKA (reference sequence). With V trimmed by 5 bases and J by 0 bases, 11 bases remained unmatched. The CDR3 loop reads CSAVRGQGSDSGANVLTF. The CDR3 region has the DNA TGCAGTGCTGTCCGGGGACAGGGCTCTGACTCTGGGGCCAACGTCCTGACTTTC.

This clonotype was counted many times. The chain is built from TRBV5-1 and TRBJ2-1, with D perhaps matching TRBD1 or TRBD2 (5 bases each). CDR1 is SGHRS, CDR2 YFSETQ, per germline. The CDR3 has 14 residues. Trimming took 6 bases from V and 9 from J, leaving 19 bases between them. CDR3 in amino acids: CASTPDSMGTEQFF. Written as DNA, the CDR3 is TGCGCCAGCACCCCAGACTCTATGGGGACTGAGCAGTTCTTC.

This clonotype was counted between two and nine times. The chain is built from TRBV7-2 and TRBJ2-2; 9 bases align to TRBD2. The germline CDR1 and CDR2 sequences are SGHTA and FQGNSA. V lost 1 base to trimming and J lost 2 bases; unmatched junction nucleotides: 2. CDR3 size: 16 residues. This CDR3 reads CASSLGSGGNTGELFF. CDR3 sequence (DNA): TGTGCCAGCAGCTTAGGTAGCGGGGGAAACACCGGGGAGCTGTTTTTT.

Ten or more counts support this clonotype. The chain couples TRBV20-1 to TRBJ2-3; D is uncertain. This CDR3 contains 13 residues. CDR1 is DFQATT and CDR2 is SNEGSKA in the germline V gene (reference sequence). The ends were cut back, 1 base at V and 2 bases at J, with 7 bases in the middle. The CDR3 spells CSARGENTDTQYF. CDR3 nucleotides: TGCAGTGCTAGAGGAGAAAACACAGATACGCAGTATTTT.

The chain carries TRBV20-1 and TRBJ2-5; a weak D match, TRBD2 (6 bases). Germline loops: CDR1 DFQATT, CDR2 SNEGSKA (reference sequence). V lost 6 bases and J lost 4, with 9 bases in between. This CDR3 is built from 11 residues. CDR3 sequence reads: CSAVRGETQYF. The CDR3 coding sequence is TGCAGTGCCGTGCGGGGAGAGACCCAGTACTTC.

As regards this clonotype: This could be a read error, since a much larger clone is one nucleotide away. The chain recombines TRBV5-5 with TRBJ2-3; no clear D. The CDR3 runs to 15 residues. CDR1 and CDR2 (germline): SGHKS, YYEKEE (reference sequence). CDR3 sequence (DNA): TGTGCCAACAGCTTCGTAGCCACCAACACAGATACGCAGTATTTT. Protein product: CANSFVATNTDTQYF.

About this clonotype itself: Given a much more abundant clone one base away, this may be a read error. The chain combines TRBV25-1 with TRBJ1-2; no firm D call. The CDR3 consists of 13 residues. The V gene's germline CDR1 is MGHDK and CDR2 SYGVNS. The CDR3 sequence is CAGSEPAHYGYTF. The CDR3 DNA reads TGTGCCGGCAGTGAGCCAGCCCATTATGGCTACACCTTC.

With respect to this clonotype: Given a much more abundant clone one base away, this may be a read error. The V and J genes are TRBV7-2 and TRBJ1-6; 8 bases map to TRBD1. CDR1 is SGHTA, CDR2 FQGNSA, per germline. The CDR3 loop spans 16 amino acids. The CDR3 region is CASSLVPGTGGSPPHF. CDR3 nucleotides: TGTGCCAGCAGCTTAGTCCCCGGGACAGGTGGCTCACCCCCCCACTTT.

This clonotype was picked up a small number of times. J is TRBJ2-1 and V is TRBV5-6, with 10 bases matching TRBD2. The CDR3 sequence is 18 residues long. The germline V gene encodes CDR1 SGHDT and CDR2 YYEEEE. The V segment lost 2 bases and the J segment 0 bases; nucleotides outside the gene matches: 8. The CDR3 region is CASSFASGGPTSYNEQFF. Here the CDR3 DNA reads TGTGCCAGCAGCTTTGCTAGCGGGGGACCGACCTCCTACAATGAGCAGTTCTTC.

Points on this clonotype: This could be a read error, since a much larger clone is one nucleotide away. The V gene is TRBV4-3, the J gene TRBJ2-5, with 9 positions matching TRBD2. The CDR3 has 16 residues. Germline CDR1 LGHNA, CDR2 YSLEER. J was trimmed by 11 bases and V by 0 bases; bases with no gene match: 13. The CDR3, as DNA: TGCGCCAGCAGCCAAGATCAAGCGGGGGGTACCGATGAGCAGTACTTC. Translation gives CASSQDQAGGTDEQYF.

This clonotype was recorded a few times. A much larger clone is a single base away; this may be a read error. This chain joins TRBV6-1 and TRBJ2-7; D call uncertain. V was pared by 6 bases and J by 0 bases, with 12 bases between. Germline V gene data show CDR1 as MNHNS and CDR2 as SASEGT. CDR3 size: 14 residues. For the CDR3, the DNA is TGTGCCAGCAGGGAGTACGGAGACTCCTACGAGCAGTACTTC. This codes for CASREYGDSYEQYF.

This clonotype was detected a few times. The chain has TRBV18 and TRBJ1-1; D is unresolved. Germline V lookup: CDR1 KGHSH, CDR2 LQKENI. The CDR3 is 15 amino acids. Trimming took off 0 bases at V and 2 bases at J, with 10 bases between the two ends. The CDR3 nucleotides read TGTGCCAGCTCACCACCGAGAGGAAGCAACACTGAAGCTTTCTTT. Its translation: CASSPPRGSNTEAFF.

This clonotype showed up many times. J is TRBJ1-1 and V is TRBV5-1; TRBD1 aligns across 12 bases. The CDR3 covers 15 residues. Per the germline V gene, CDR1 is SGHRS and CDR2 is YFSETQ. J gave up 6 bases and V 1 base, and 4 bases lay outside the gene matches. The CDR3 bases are TGCGCCAGCAGCTTGAAGGGACAGGGGGCTTCTGAAGCTTTCTTT. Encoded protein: CASSLKGQGASEAFF.

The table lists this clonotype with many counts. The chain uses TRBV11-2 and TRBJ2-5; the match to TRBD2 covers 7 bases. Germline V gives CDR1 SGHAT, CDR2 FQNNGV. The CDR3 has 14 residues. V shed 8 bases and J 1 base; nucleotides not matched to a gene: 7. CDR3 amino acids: CASRAGGTQETQYF. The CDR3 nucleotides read TGTGCCAGCCGTGCCGGGGGGACCCAAGAGACCCAGTACTTC.

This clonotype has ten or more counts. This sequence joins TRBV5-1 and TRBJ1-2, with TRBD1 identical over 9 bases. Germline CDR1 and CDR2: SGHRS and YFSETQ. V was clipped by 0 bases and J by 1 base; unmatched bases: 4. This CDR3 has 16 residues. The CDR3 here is CASSLVGQGLNYGYTF. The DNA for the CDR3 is TGCGCCAGCAGCTTGGTGGGACAGGGACTTAACTATGGCTACACCTTC.

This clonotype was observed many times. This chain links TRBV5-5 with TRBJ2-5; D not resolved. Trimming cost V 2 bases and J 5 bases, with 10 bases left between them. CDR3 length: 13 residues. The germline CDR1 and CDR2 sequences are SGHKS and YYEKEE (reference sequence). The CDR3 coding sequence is TGTGCCAGCAGCTTATCCCTTGGTGAGACCCAGTACTTC. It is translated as CASSLSLGETQYF.

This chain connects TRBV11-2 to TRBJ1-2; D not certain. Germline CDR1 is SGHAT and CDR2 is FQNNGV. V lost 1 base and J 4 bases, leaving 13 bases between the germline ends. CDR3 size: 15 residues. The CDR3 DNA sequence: TGTGCCAGCAGCTTAGCTGATGCGGAATTCTATGGCTACACCTTC. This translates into CASSLADAEFYGYTF.

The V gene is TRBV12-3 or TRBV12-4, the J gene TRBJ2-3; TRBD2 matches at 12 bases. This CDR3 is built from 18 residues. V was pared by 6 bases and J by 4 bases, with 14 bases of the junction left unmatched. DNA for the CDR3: TGTGCCAGCAGCTACCCTCGACTAGCGGGGGTGTCTGCAGATACGCAGTATTTT. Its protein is CASSYPRLAGVSADTQYF.

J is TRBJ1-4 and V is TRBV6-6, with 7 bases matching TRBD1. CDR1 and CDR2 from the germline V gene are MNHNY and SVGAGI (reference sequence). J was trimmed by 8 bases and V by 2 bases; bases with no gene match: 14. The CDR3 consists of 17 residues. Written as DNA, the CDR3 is TGTGCCAGCAGTTACGGGCTGACAGGGCGGGGTAGAGAAAAACTGTTTTTT. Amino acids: CASSYGLTGRGREKLFF.

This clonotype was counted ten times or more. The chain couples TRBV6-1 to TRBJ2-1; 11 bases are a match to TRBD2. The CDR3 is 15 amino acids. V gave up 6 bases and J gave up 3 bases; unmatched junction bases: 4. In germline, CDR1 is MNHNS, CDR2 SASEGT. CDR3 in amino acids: CASRVLAGDYNEQFF. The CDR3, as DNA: TGTGCCAGCAGAGTACTAGCGGGGGACTACAATGAGCAGTTCTTC.

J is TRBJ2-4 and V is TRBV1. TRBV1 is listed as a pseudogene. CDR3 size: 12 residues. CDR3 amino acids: CTSSQVGNIQYF. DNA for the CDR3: TGCACCAGCAGCCAAGTCGGAAACATTCAGTACTTC.